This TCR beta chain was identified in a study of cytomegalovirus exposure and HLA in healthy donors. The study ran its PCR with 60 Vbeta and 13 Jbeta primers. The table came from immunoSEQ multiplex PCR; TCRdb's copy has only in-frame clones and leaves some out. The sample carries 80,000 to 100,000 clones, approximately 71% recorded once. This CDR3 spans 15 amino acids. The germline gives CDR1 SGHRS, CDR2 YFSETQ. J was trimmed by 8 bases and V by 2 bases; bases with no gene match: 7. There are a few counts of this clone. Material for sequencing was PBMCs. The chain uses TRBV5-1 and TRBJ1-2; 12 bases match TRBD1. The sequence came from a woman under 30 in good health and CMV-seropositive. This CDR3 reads CASSFVGTGGQGYTF. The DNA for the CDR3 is TGCGCCAGCAGCTTCGTCGGGACAGGGGGCCAAGGCTACACCTTC.